The T cell receptor beta chain described here comes from a study of blood T cell repertoires in COVID-19. Across the study: From T cells, B-cell-depleted T cells, or PBMCs came the material, which was cDNA or gDNA.

Per the original data handling: Estimation of nucleated cell counts relied on the amplification of reference gene primers. TCRdb's copy holds only in-frame clones and misses some; the assay was immunoSEQ multiplex PCR. V and J calls and clone size are those listed in that table; D and trimming were worked out from the DNA. The table has roughly 80,000 clones, 86% seen once. V shed 1 base and J 6 bases; nucleotides not matched to a gene: 10. This CDR3 spans 17 amino acids. CDR1 SGHTA and CDR2 FQGNSA come from the germline V gene. The genes are TRBV7-2 and TRBJ2-2; 8 bases fit TRBD2. The receptor comes from a woman aged 55-70 years with acute or convalescent COVID-19. Sequenced input: peripheral blood. Written as DNA, the CDR3 is TGTGCCAGCAGCTTAGTGTTCGGGGGGGCCGGCTCCGGGGAGCTGTTTTTT. This sequence encodes CASSLVFGGAGSGELFF.